Presented here are 9 T cell receptor beta chains from one specimen sequenced in a study of OX40 agonist ivuxolimab in advanced cancers. TCRdb's copy holds only in-frame clones and misses some; the assay was immunoSEQ multiplex PCR. Among around 20,000 clones listed, under 80% were seen once. This specimen consisted of CD4+ or CD8+ T cells sorted from blood, obtained in a trial of the OX40 agonist ivuxolimab. All receptors derive from an adult with an advanced solid tumor such as melanoma, head and neck, liver or kidney cancer.

The V gene is TRBV7-7, the J gene TRBJ2-1; 9 bases are a match to TRBD2. Germline CDR1 is SSHAT and CDR2 is FNYEAQ (reference sequence). This CDR3 is 17 amino acids long. Germline trimming cut 1 base from V and 0 bases from J; bases unmatched to any gene: 4. In nucleotides, the CDR3 is TGTGCCAGCAGCTTAGTAGCGGGGGCCGGCTCCTACAATGAGCAGTTCTTC. This sequence encodes CASSLVAGAGSYNEQFF.

This chain joins TRBV11-2 and TRBJ2-3; 7 bases agree with TRBD2. The CDR3 spans 14 residues. V trimming: 1 base; J trimming: 3 bases; junction bases outside the gene matches: 1. Germline CDR1 SGHAT, CDR2 FQNNGV. The CDR3, as DNA: TGTGCCAGCAGCTTAGGGGGGGGGACAGATACGCAGTATTTT. The encoded protein is CASSLGGGTDTQYF.

As to this clone: Germline and junction disagree at one end, which may indicate a read error. V gene TRBV7-7 combines with J gene TRBJ1-3; D remains ambiguous. This CDR3 comprises 17 residues. Germline-derived CDR1 and CDR2 are SSHAT and FNYEAQ (reference sequence). This CDR3 is CASSLEESENSGNTIYF. DNA of the CDR3: TGTGCTAGCAGCTTAGAGGAGTCGGAGAACTCTGGAAACACCATATATTTT.

The J gene is TRBJ2-5, the V gene TRBV19; 10 bases agree with TRBD1. Germline V gene lookup returns CDR1 LNHDA and CDR2 SQIVND (reference sequence). The CDR3 extends over 18 amino acids. V lost 1 base to trimming and J lost 4 bases; unmatched junction nucleotides: 12. This chain's CDR3 is CASSIGVAGQGLRETQYF. The CDR3 coding sequence is TGTGCCAGTAGTATAGGAGTGGCGGGACAGGGGTTGAGAGAGACCCAGTACTTC.

The genes are TRBV19 and TRBJ1-5, with D tentatively TRBD1 (5 bases). Germline-derived CDR1 and CDR2 are LNHDA and SQIVND (reference sequence). The CDR3 runs 15 residues. V was shortened by 1 base and J by 10 bases, with 17 bases between the two germline ends. CDR3 amino acids: CASSIVAGPWEPQHF. For the CDR3, the DNA is TGTGCCAGTAGTATAGTGGCAGGGCCCTGGGAACCCCAGCATTTT.

This clone has just a few counts. V and J are TRBV5-6 and TRBJ1-1, with TRBD1 identical over 8 bases. The CDR3 totals 12 residues. V lost 4 bases, J lost 14 bases, and 10 bases stayed unmatched. From germline, CDR1 is SGHDT and CDR2 YYEEEE. This chain's CDR3 is CASSVSGTGGFF. CDR3 DNA sequence: TGTGCCAGCAGCGTATCCGGGACAGGAGGCTTCTTT.

This clone is medium-sized in the sample. The rearrangement links TRBV2 to TRBJ2-1, with TRBD1 matching 7 bases. Germline assignment: CDR1 SNHLY and CDR2 FYNNEI. Unmatched junction bases numbered 5, after V lost 6 bases and J lost 0 bases. This CDR3 contains 15 residues. CDR3 DNA: TGTGCCAGCAGCCGACAGGGTAGCTCCTACAATGAGCAGTTCTTC. Translated: CASSRQGSSYNEQFF.

This clone has only a few counts. The V call is TRBV5-1, the J call TRBJ1-1; D gene uncertain. Between the trimmed V and J ends, which lost 4 bases and 2 bases, there was a span of 6 bases. CDR1 SGHRS and CDR2 YFSETQ come from the germline V gene. The CDR3 runs to 12 residues. CDR3 loop: CASSLVNTEAFF. The CDR3 coding sequence is TGCGCCAGCAGCCTGGTCAACACTGAAGCTTTCTTT.

V and J are TRBV5-3 and TRBJ2-3; a possible D gene is TRBD1 (5 bases). TRBV5-3 qualifies as an ORF whose function is uncertain. The CDR3 is 14 amino acids. Trimming cost V 2 bases and J 3 bases, with 10 bases left between them. The CDR3 is CARSLGDLTDTQYF. DNA for the CDR3: TGTGCCAGAAGCTTAGGGGATCTGACAGATACGCAGTATTTT.